This TCR beta chain was sequenced during a study of T cell changes during pregnancy in multiple sclerosis. V was pared by 9 bases and J by 4 bases, with 26 bases between. The V gene's germline CDR1 is MDHEN and CDR2 SYDVKM. This CDR3 contains 17 residues. Data came from immunoSEQ multiplex PCR; TCRdb stores just in-frame clones and leaves some out. The sample gives 60,000 to 85,000 clones, about 92% of which show up once; 1.3% to 1.5% is in the top ten. This specimen was peripheral blood, taken in the second trimester of pregnancy. This sequence joins TRBV28 and TRBJ2-3; TRBD2 might be the D (5 bases). This clonotype was obtained from a female donor in good health, enrolled as a control in a pregnancy study. The CDR3 DNA sequence: TGTGCCAGTACAAGCGGCAGCCTTACGGTGGTCGCAGATACGCAGTATTTT. Amino acids: CASTSGSLTVVADTQYF. Variable domain in full (rest from reference TRBV28 and TRBJ2-3): DVKVTQSSRYLVKRTGEKVFLECVQDMDHENMFWYRQDPGLGLRLIYFSYDVKMKEKGDIPEGYSVSREKKERFSLILESASTNQTSMYLCASTSGSLTVVADTQYFGPGTRLTVL.